The 4 T cell receptor beta chains reported below all come from one sample, sequenced in a study of beta chain features in type 1 diabetes. Every isolated RNA sample was fully reverse transcribed, so sequencing captured expressed TCRB transcripts. Clones were sequenced by immunoSEQ multiplex PCR, and TCRdb holds only the in-frame ones, with some missing. The repertoire holds around 350,000 clones, with around an eighth as singletons. The sequenced material came from naive CD4+ T cells from blood. Every receptor here comes from a man between 18 and 35 years old in good health.

This clone has only a few counts. The chain employs TRBV7-3 and TRBJ2-7; 8 bases are shared with TRBD1. CDR1 and CDR2 from the germline V gene are SGHTA and FQGTGA. V lost 5 bases, J lost 3 bases, and 6 bases stayed unmatched. This CDR3 contains 14 residues. CDR3 protein: CASSPGTGHYEQYF. CDR3 nucleotides: TGTGCCAGCAGCCCCGGGACAGGACACTACGAGCAGTACTTC.

The chain couples TRBV28 to TRBJ2-3; D remains ambiguous. The CDR3 is made up of 15 amino acids. Germline loops: CDR1 MDHEN, CDR2 SYDVKM. V was shortened by 5 bases and J by 2 bases, with 14 bases between the two germline ends. The CDR3 bases are TGTGCCAGCAGTGCCTATTTGAGGTTCACAGATACGCAGTATTTT. Protein: CASSAYLRFTDTQYF.

Written as DNA, the CDR3 is TGTGCCAGCAAGACAGGGGGCACGTACAATGAGCAGTTCTTC. This encodes CASKTGGTYNEQFF. The V and J genes are TRBV6-5 and TRBJ2-1; 10 bases fit TRBD1. This CDR3 is 14 amino acids long. The junction had 4 bases not matched to a gene; V was cut back by 7 bases and J by 4 bases. Germline lookup yields CDR1 MNHEY and CDR2 SVGAGI.

This clone appeared a few times. The chain couples TRBV9 to TRBJ1-4, with a possible D match to TRBD1 (6 bases). Per the germline V gene, CDR1 is SGDLS and CDR2 is YYNGEE. V was pared by 0 bases and J by 6 bases, with 12 bases between. This CDR3 is 15 amino acids long. CDR3 in DNA: TGTGCCAGCAGCGTAGGGCAGGGGCAGGATGAAAAACTGTTTTTT. It yields the protein CASSVGQGQDEKLFF.